This is a list of T cell receptor beta chains from one sample in a study of CD8 T cells in Susac syndrome. TCRdb passed the immunoSEQ multiplex PCR reads through MiXCR, listing each CDR3 protein once. This table has tens of thousands of distinct CDR3 sequences, approximately 95% appearing once. Sequencing used CD8+ T cells from PBMCs. Receptors originate from a human donor with Susac syndrome. Each CDR3 is given with its conserved first and last residue. A D gene is named only where the DNA matches it firmly. A clone size is listed for some rows: how often the clone was seen (once, few, many), or a class if it is expanded.

v_gene: TRBV9
j_gene: TRBJ2-7
d_gene: .
abundance: .
CDR3nt: TGTGCCAGCAGCGTAGTCAGTGGGGAGGAGCAGTACTTC
CDR3aa: CASSVVSGEEQYF

v_gene: TRBV27
j_gene: TRBJ2-7
d_gene: .
abundance: .
CDR3nt: TGTGCCAGCAGTTCGAACCCCGACGTGGAGCAGTACTTC
CDR3aa: CASSSNPDVEQYF

v_gene: TRBV4-1
j_gene: TRBJ2-1
d_gene: .
abundance: .
CDR3nt: TGCGCCAGCAGCCAAGGGGCCGTCAATGAGCAGTTCTTC
CDR3aa: CASSQGAVNEQFF

v_gene: TRBV4-3
j_gene: TRBJ2-1
d_gene: .
abundance: .
CDR3nt: TGCGCCAGCAGCCAAGATAGATCGGGGCTAGCCACGGAGCAGTTCTTC
CDR3aa: CASSQDRSGLATEQFF

v_gene: TRBV20-1
j_gene: TRBJ2-1
d_gene: .
abundance: .
CDR3nt: TGCAGGGCGGGTCAGGGGAGTTTTGTGGATGAGCAGTTCTTC
CDR3aa: CRAGQGSFVDEQFF

v_gene: TRBV27
j_gene: TRBJ1-5
d_gene: .
abundance: few
CDR3nt: TGTGCCAGCAGTTTAGGGGTCGGACAGCCCCAGCATTTT
CDR3aa: CASSLGVGQPQHF

v_gene: TRBV27
j_gene: TRBJ2-1
d_gene: .
abundance: .
CDR3nt: TGTGCCAGCAGCCCTAAGCTAGGCGGCAATGAGCAGTTCTTC
CDR3aa: CASSPKLGGNEQFF

v_gene: TRBV27
j_gene: TRBJ2-1
d_gene: .
abundance: .
CDR3nt: TGTGCCAGCAGAGGGAAATACAATGAGCAGTTCTTC
CDR3aa: CASRGKYNEQFF

v_gene: TRBV24-1
j_gene: TRBJ1-1
d_gene: .
abundance: .
CDR3nt: TGTGCCACCAGTGATTTAGCGTCCACTGAAGCTTTCTTT
CDR3aa: CATSDLASTEAFF

v_gene: TRBV5-4
j_gene: TRBJ2-3
d_gene: .
abundance: .
CDR3nt: TGTGCCAGCAGCCCCCTGGGACTCGCAGATACGCAGTATTTT
CDR3aa: CASSPLGLADTQYF